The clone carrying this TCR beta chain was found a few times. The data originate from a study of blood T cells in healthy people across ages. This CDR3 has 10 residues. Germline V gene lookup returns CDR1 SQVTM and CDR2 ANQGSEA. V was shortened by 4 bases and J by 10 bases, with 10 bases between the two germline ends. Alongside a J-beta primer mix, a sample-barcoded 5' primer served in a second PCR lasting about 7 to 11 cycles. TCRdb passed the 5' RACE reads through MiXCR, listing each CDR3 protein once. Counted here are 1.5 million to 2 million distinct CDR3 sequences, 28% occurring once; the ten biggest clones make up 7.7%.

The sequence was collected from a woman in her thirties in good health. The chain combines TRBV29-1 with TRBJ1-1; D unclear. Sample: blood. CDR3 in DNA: TGCAGCGTTGGGCTCTCTGGAGCTTTCTTT. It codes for CSVGLSGAFF.